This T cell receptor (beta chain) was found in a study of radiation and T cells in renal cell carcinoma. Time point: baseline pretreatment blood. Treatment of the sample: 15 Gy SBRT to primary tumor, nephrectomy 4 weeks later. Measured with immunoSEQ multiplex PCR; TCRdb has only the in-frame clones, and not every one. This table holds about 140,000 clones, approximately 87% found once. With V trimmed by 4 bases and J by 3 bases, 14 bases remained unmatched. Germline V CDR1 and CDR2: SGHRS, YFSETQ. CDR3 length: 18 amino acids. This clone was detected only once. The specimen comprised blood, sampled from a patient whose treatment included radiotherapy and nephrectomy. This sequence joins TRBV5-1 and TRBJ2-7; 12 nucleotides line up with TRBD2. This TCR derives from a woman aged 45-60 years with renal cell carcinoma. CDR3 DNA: TGCGCCAGCAGCACCCTAGCGGGAGGGTCAGTGAGCTTCTACGAGCAGTACTTC. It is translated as CASSTLAGGSVSFYEQYF.